The T cell receptor (beta chain) under discussion was sequenced for a study of glioma-infiltrating T cells after dendritic cell vaccination. PBMC sampling occurred before vaccination, two weeks after the third dose, and at progression. The PCR used 60 V beta and 13 J beta primers. Method: immunoSEQ multiplex PCR; TCRdb's copy keeps in-frame clones and lacks some. The data contain tens of thousands of clones, 81% of them singletons. The CDR3 is made up of 14 amino acids. From germline, CDR1 is SNHLY and CDR2 FYNNEI. The germline V and J ends were trimmed by 6 bases and 2 bases, with 10 bases remaining between them.

The starting material was blood, obtained before dendritic cell vaccination. V gene TRBV2 combines with J gene TRBJ1-4; unclear D gene. The TCR originated in a human donor with glioblastoma. As DNA, the CDR3 is TGTGCCAGCAGCTACAGCCAGACTAATGAAAAACTGTTTTTT. It codes for CASSYSQTNEKLFF.